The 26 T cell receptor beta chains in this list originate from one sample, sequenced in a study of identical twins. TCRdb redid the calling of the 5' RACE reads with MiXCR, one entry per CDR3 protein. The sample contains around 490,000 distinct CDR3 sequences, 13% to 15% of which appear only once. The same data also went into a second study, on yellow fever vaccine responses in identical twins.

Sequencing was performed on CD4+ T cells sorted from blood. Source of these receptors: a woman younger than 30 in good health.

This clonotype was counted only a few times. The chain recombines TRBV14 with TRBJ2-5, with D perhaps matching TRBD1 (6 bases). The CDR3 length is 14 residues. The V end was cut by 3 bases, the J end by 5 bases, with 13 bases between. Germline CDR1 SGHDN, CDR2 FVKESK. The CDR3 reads CASSHSGVRETQYF. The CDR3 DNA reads TGTGCCAGCAGCCACTCAGGGGTCCGCGAGACCCAGTACTTC.

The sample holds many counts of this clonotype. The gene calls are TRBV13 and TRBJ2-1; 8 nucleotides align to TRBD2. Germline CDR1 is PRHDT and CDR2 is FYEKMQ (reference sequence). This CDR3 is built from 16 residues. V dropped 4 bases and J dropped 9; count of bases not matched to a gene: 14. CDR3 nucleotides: TGTGCCAGCAGCTCGGTACCGGGACTAGATCTTTTTGAGCAGTTCTTC. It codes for CASSSVPGLDLFEQFF.

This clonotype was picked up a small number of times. The CDR3 DNA reads as TGTGCCAGCAGCTTGGAGGGCGGGTCACCCCTCCACTTT. Translated: CASSLEGGSPLHF. The chain recombines TRBV7-2 with TRBJ1-6; D unresolved. V was shortened by 3 bases and J by 10 bases, with 10 bases between the two germline ends. Germline values: CDR1 SGHTA, CDR2 FQGNSA. The CDR3 is 13 residues long. Full variable domain (outside the CDR3, taken from reference TRBV7-2 and TRBJ1-6): GAGVSQSPSNKVTEKGKDVELRCDPISGHTALYWYRQSLGQGLEFLIYFQGNSAPDKSGLPSDRFSAERTGGSVSTLTIQRTQQEDSAVYLCASSLEGGSPLHFGNGTRLTVT.

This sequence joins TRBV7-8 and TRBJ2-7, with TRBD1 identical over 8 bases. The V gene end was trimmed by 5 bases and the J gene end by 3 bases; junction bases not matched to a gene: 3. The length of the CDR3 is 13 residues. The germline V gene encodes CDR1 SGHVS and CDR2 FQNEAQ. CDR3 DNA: TGTGCCAGCAGCCGGGGGACAGGCTACGAGCAGTACTTC. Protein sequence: CASSRGTGYEQYF. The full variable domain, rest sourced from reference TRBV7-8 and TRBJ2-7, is GAGVSQSPRYKVAKRGQDVALRCDPISGHVSLFWYQQALGQGPEFLTYFQNEAQLDKSGLPSDRFFAERPEGSVSTLKIQRTQQEDSAVYLCASSRGTGYEQYFGPGTRLTVT.

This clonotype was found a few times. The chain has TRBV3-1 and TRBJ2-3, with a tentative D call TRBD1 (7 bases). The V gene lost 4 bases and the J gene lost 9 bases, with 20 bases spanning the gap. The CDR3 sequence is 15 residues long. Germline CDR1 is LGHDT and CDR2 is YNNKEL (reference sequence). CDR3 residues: CASSPQGGVSQTQYF. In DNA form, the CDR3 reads TGTGCCAGCAGCCCCCAGGGGGGAGTCTCTCAAACGCAGTATTTT.

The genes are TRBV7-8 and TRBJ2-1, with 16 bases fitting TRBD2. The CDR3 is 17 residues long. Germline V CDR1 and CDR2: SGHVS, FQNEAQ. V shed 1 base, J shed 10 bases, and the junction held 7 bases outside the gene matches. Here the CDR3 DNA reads TGTGCCAGCAGCTTAGGGTCCCCGGGACTAGCGGGAGGGGAGCAGTTCTTC. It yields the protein CASSLGSPGLAGGEQFF.

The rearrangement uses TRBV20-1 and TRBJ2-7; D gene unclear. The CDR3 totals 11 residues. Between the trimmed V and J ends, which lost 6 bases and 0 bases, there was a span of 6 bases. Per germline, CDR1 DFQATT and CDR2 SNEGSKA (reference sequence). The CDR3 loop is CSALSSYEQYF. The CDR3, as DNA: TGCAGTGCCCTCAGCTCCTACGAGCAGTACTTC.

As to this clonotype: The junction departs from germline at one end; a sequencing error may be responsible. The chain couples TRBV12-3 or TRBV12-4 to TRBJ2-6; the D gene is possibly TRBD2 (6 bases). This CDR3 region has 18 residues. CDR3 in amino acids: CTSSPPPGRKHNNNVLTF. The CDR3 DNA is TGTACCAGCAGTCCACCACCGGGGAGGAAGCACAACAACAACGTCCTGACTTTC.

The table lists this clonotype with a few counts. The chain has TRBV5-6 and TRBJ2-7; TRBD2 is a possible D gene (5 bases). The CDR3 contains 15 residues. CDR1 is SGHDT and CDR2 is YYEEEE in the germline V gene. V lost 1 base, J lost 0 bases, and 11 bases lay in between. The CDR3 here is CASSLRGYSSYEQYF. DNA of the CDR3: TGTGCCAGCAGCTTGCGGGGATATAGCTCCTACGAGCAGTACTTC.

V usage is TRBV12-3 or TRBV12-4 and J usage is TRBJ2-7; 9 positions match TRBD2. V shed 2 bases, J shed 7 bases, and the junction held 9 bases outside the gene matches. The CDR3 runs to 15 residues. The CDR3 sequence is CASSLNAGGPSEQYF. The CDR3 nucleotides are TGTGCCAGCAGTTTAAACGCGGGAGGGCCCTCTGAGCAGTACTTC.

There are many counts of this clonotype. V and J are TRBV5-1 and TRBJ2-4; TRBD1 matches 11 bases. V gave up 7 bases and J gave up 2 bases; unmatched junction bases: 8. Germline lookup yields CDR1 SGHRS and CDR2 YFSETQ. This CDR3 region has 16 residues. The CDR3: CASGLGQGASKNIQYF. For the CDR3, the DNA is TGCGCCAGCGGGCTTGGACAGGGGGCGTCCAAAAACATTCAGTACTTC.

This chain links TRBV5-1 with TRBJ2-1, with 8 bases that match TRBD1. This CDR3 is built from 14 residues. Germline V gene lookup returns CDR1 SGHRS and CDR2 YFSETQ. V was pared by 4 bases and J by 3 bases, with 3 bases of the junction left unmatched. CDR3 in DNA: TGCGCCAGCAGCACGGGACAGGACTACAATGAGCAGTTCTTC. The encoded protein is CASSTGQDYNEQFF.

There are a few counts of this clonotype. For the CDR3, the DNA is TGTGCCAGCAGTTTTAAAGCGTGGCAGGGAGTCCACGAGCAGTACTTC. Its protein product is CASSFKAWQGVHEQYF. The chain combines TRBV28 with TRBJ2-7; D is tentatively TRBD1 or TRBD2 (5 bases each). Germline V gene sequence: CDR1 MDHEN, CDR2 SYDVKM. This CDR3 is built from 16 residues. Trimming took off 3 bases at V and 5 bases at J, with 20 bases between the two ends.

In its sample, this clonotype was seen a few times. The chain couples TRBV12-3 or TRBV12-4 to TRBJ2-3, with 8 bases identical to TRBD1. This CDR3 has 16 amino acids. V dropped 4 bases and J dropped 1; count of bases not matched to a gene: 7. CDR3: CASSSRQGQGTDTQYF. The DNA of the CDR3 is TGTGCCAGCAGTTCAAGACAGGGACAGGGCACAGATACGCAGTATTTT.

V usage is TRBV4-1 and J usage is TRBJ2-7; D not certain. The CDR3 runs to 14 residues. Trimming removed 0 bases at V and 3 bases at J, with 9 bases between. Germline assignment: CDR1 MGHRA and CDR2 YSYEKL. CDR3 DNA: TGCGCCAGCAGCCAAGACTTTACCCGCTACGAGCAGTACTTC. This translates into CASSQDFTRYEQYF.

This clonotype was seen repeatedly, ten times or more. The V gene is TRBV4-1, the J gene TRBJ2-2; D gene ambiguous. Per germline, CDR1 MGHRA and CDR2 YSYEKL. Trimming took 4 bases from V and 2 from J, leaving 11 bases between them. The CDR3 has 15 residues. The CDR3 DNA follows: TGCGCCAGCAGCCGGCTGGGGTCCAACACCGGGGAGCTGTTTTTT. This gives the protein CASSRLGSNTGELFF.

CDR3 in amino acids: CASSLDSPDTQYF. The CDR3 DNA reads as TGTGCCAGCAGCCTAGATAGTCCAGATACGCAGTATTTT. This sequence joins TRBV5-5 and TRBJ2-3, with D hard to call. The length of the CDR3 is 13 residues. Germline V gene lookup returns CDR1 SGHKS and CDR2 YYEKEE (reference sequence). Between the trimmed V and J ends, which lost 4 bases and 4 bases, there was a span of 10 bases.

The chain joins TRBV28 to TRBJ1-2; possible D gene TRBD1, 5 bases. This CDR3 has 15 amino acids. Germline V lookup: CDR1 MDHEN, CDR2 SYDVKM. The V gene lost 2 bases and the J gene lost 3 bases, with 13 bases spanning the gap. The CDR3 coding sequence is TGTGCCAGCAGTTTAACGTCAGGGCCCTACTATGGCTACACCTTC. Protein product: CASSLTSGPYYGYTF.

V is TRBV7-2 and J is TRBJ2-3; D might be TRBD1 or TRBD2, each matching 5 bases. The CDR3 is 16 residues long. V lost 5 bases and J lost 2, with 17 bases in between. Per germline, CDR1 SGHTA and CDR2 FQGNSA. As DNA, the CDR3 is TGTGCCAGCAGCCGAGATTACGGGGCCCCCACAGATACGCAGTATTTT. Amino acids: CASSRDYGAPTDTQYF. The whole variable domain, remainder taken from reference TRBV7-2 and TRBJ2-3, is GAGVSQSPSNKVTEKGKDVELRCDPISGHTALYWYRQSLGQGLEFLIYFQGNSAPDKSGLPSDRFSAERTGGSVSTLTIQRTQQEDSAVYLCASSRDYGAPTDTQYFGPGTRLTVL.

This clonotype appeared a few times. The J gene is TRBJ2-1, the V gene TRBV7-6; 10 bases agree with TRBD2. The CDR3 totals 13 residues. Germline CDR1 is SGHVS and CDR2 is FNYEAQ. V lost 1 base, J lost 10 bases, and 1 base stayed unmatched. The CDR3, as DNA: TGTGCCAGCAGCTTAGAACTAGCGGGGGAGCAGTTCTTC. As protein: CASSLELAGEQFF. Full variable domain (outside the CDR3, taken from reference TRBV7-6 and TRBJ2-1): GAGVSQSPRYKVTKRGQDVALRCDPISGHVSLYWYRQALGQGPEFLTYFNYEAQQDKSGLPNDRFSAERPEGSISTLTIQRTEQRDSAMYRCASSLELAGEQFFGPGTRLTVL.

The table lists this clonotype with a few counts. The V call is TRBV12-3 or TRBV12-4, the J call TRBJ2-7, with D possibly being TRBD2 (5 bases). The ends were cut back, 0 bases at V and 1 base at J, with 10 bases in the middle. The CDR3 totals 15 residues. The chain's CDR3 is CASSLARAGSYEQYF. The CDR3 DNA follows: TGTGCCAGCAGTTTAGCGCGGGCGGGTTCCTACGAGCAGTACTTC.

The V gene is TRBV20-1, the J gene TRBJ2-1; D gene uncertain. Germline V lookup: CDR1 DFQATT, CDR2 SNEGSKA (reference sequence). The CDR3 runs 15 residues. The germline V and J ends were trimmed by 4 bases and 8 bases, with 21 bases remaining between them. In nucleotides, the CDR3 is TGCAGTGCTAAAATCTCCGGCCTCCCAAGCCATGAGCAGTTCTTC. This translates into CSAKISGLPSHEQFF.

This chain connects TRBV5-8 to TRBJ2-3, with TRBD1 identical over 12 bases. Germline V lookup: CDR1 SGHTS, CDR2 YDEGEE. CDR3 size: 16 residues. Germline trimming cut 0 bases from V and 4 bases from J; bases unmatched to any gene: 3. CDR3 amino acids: CASSLDRDRGPDTQYF. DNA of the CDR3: TGTGCCAGCAGCTTGGACAGGGACAGGGGGCCAGATACGCAGTATTTT.

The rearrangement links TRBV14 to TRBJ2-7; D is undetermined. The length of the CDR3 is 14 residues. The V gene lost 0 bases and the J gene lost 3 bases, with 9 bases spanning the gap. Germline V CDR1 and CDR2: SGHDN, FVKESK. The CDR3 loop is CASSQDMSSYEQYF. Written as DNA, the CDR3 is TGTGCCAGCAGCCAAGATATGAGCAGCTACGAGCAGTACTTC.

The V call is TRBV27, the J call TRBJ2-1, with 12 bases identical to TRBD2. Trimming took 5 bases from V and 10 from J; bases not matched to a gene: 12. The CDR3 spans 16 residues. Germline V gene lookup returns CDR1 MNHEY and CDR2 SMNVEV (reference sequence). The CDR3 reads CASSLAGGPRGVEQFF. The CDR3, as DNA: TGTGCCAGCAGTCTAGCGGGAGGGCCTCGAGGAGTCGAGCAGTTCTTC.

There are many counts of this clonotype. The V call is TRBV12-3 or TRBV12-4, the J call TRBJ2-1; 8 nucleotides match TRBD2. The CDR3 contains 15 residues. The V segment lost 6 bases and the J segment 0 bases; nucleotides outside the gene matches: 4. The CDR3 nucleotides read TGTGCCAGCAGGACGGGGGGGATCTCCTACAATGAGCAGTTCTTC. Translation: CASRTGGISYNEQFF.